The 24 T cell receptor beta chains in this list originate from one sample, sequenced in a study of cytomegalovirus exposure and HLA in healthy donors. PCR was performed using 60 Vbeta and 13 Jbeta primers. Sequencing was performed with immunoSEQ multiplex PCR; in TCRdb, only in-frame clones are kept and a portion is missing. The sample shows about 170,000 clones, approximately 84% of them seen only once. The sample was PBMCs. These TCRs come from a man younger than 35 in good health and CMV-seropositive.

The V call is TRBV30, the J call TRBJ1-1; D unresolved. Germline V gene sequence: CDR1 GTSNPN, CDR2 SVGIG (reference sequence). This CDR3 comprises 15 residues. Trimming took 0 bases from V and 0 from J, leaving 11 bases between them. CDR3 nucleotide sequence: TGTGCCTGGAGTGTGGGGAGCAGACTGAACACTGAAGCTTTCTTT. It specifies CAWSVGSRLNTEAFF.

The chain combines TRBV5-5 with TRBJ1-1; D is possibly TRBD1 (5 bases). Germline V lookup: CDR1 SGHKS, CDR2 YYEKEE (reference sequence). V was shortened by 1 base and J by 0 bases, with 7 bases between the two germline ends. The CDR3 runs to 14 residues. The DNA of the CDR3 is TGTGCCAGCAGCTTGACAGGTATGAACACTGAAGCTTTCTTT. Translating gives CASSLTGMNTEAFF.

The chain recombines TRBV19 with TRBJ1-5; 7 bases fit TRBD1. This CDR3 region has 15 residues. Per germline, CDR1 LNHDA and CDR2 SQIVND (reference sequence). The V gene end was trimmed by 8 bases and the J gene end by 2 bases; junction bases not matched to a gene: 9. CDR3 sequence (DNA): TGTGCCAGTCGCCACGGGACAGCGGGCAATCAGCCCCAGCATTTT. This encodes CASRHGTAGNQPQHF.

The chain is built from TRBV2 and TRBJ1-1, with 10 bases lining up with TRBD1. The CDR3 loop spans 17 amino acids. The germline gives CDR1 SNHLY, CDR2 FYNNEI. Germline trimming cut 6 bases from V and 4 bases from J; bases unmatched to any gene: 14. The CDR3 spells CASREELGQGYLTEAFF. CDR3 nucleotide sequence: TGTGCCAGCAGGGAGGAGTTGGGACAGGGGTATCTCACTGAAGCTTTCTTT. Full variable domain (outside the CDR3, taken from reference TRBV2 and TRBJ1-1): EPEVTQTPSHQVTQMGQEVILRCVPISNHLYFYWYRQILGQKVEFLVSFYNNEISEKSEIFDDQFSVERPDGSNFTLKIRSTKLEDSAMYFCASREELGQGYLTEAFFGQGTRLTVV.

This clone came up a few times. This rearrangement joins TRBV6-1 to TRBJ1-5; TRBD1 matches at 9 bases. In germline, CDR1 is MNHNS, CDR2 SASEGT. There are 15 residues in the CDR3. J was trimmed by 6 bases and V by 3 bases; bases with no gene match: 6. The CDR3 protein is CASSEQTGGSQPQHF. The CDR3 DNA reads TGTGCCAGCAGTGAGCAGACAGGGGGTAGTCAGCCCCAGCATTTT.

This rearrangement joins TRBV6-5 to TRBJ1-1; no firm D call. The CDR3 extends over 13 amino acids. Germline V gene data show CDR1 as MNHEY and CDR2 as SVGAGI. Trimming removed 5 bases at V and 1 base at J, with 8 bases between. CDR3 nucleotide sequence: TGTGCCAGCAGTGGGCTCAAGAACACTGAAGCTTTCTTT. Residues: CASSGLKNTEAFF.

This clone has only one observation. The V gene is TRBV4-1, the J gene TRBJ2-7; D is unresolved. V lost 5 bases and J 4 bases, leaving 33 bases between the germline ends. The CDR3 is made up of 20 amino acids. Looked up from germline, CDR1 is MGHRA and CDR2 is YSYEKL. The CDR3 sequence is CASSGHGLPGPNEAKYEQYF. CDR3 bases: TGCGCCAGCAGCGGTCATGGGTTACCGGGTCCGAATGAAGCAAAATACGAGCAGTACTTC.

This sequence joins TRBV11-3 and TRBJ2-5; no clear D gene. Per germline, CDR1 SGHNT and CDR2 YENEEA. Trimming took 4 bases from V and 5 from J, leaving 8 bases between them. The CDR3 sequence is 12 residues long. The CDR3, as DNA: TGTGCCAGCAGCTCCGAGGTTGAGACCCAGTACTTC. Its protein is CASSSEVETQYF.

The table lists this clone with a few counts. The chain carries TRBV11-3 and TRBJ2-7; 9 bases are shared with TRBD1. Germline trimming cut 5 bases from V and 4 bases from J; bases unmatched to any gene: 6. The CDR3 runs to 14 residues. Germline V gene lookup returns CDR1 SGHNT and CDR2 YENEEA. The chain's CDR3 is CASSIGTGTYEQYF. The CDR3 coding sequence is TGTGCCAGCAGCATTGGGACAGGGACGTACGAGCAGTACTTC.

Notes on this clone: At one end, the junction sequence differs from germline, possibly due to a read error. V usage is TRBV20-1 and J usage is TRBJ2-1, with 7 nucleotides matching TRBD2. The CDR3 length is 11 residues. The V gene's germline CDR1 is DFQATT and CDR2 SNEGSKA (reference sequence). The CDR3 spells CSAQPSGARLF. CDR3 sequence (DNA): TGCAGTGCCCAGCCGAGCGGGGCGCGGCTCTTC.

The chain uses TRBV6-5 and TRBJ2-7; possible D gene TRBD2, 6 bases. The germline CDR1 and CDR2 sequences are MNHEY and SVGAGI. V was pared by 7 bases and J by 1 base, with 14 bases between. This CDR3 is built from 14 residues. CDR3 protein: CASTRDSNSYEQYF. CDR3 coding DNA: TGTGCCAGCACCCGGGACTCTAATTCCTACGAGCAGTACTTC.

The chain employs TRBV27 and TRBJ1-5, with TRBD1 as a possible D gene (6 bases). V lost 6 bases and J lost 3, with 12 bases in between. The CDR3 runs 14 residues. The germline CDR1 and CDR2 sequences are MNHEY and SMNVEV (reference sequence). The CDR3 DNA reads TGTGCCAGCAGCCAGGGGCTTGACAATCAGCCCCAGCATTTT. This sequence encodes CASSQGLDNQPQHF.

This chain connects TRBV5-1 to TRBJ2-7, with D perhaps matching TRBD1 (6 bases). V lost 0 bases and J 2 bases, leaving 12 bases between the germline ends. The CDR3 loop spans 15 amino acids. Germline CDR1 and CDR2: SGHRS and YFSETQ. This CDR3 is CASSLGGQVTYEQYF. The CDR3 DNA reads TGCGCCAGCAGCTTGGGGGGGCAGGTGACCTACGAGCAGTACTTC.

V usage is TRBV7-8 and J usage is TRBJ1-6; D unclear. CDR3 size: 16 residues. Germline CDR1 and CDR2: SGHVS and FQNEAQ. Trimming stripped 0 bases from V and 0 bases from J, with 6 bases between. CDR3 residues: CASSLAASSYNSPLHF. In DNA, the CDR3 is TGTGCCAGCAGCTTAGCGGCCAGCTCCTATAATTCACCCCTCCACTTT.

This chain links TRBV11-1 with TRBJ2-7; TRBD1 matches 7 bases. The CDR3 has 15 residues. V gave up 5 bases and J gave up 7 bases; unmatched junction bases: 14. The germline CDR1 and CDR2 sequences are SGHAT and FQDESV (reference sequence). The CDR3 DNA reads TGTGCCAGCAGCCCGCCGACAGGGACCCGCGGGGAGCAGTACTTC. This translates into CASSPPTGTRGEQYF.

V is TRBV4-3 and J is TRBJ1-2; D unresolved. Trimming cost V 0 bases and J 0 bases, with 8 bases left between them. CDR3 length equals 15 residues. The V gene's germline CDR1 is LGHNA and CDR2 YSLEER. The CDR3, as DNA: TGCGCCAGCAGCCAAGAGGCGGGGTCTAACTATGGCTACACCTTC. This encodes CASSQEAGSNYGYTF.

The J gene is TRBJ2-5, the V gene TRBV9; D gene unclear. V was cut by 2 bases and J by 5 bases, with 13 bases left in between. Germline-derived CDR1 and CDR2 are SGDLS and YYNGEE. The CDR3 length is 14 residues. For the CDR3, the DNA is TGTGCCAGCAGCGTTGATCCTAACGGGGAGACCCAGTACTTC. Translated: CASSVDPNGETQYF.

The J gene is TRBJ2-7, the V gene TRBV2; 7 nucleotides align to TRBD1. The CDR3 covers 14 residues. Germline V gene sequence: CDR1 SNHLY, CDR2 FYNNEI. V dropped 2 bases and J dropped 9; count of bases not matched to a gene: 10. CDR3 sequence: CASSELDRVGGQYF. Here the CDR3 DNA reads TGTGCCAGCAGTGAACTCGACAGGGTGGGCGGGCAGTACTTC.

Worth noting for this clone: The junction departs from germline at one end; a sequencing error may be responsible. This rearrangement joins TRBV9 to TRBJ2-6; possible D gene TRBD1, 6 bases. This CDR3 comprises 17 residues. The germline V gene encodes CDR1 SGDLS and CDR2 YYNGEE. This chain's CDR3 is CASSPRDIVTGANGLTF. CDR3 in DNA: TGTGCCAGCAGCCCTCGGGACATAGTCACTGGGGCCAACGGCCTGACTTTC. Drawing the rest from reference TRBV9 and TRBJ2-6, the complete variable domain is DSGVTQTPKHLITATGQRVTLRCSPRSGDLSVYWYQQSLDQGLQFLIQYYNGEERAKGNILERFSAQQFPDLHSELNLSSLELGDSALYFCASSPRDIVTGANGLTFGAGSRLTVL.

In DNA form, the CDR3 reads TGTGCCAGCAGCTCTTGGGGGGGAGTCACCGGGGAGCTGTTTTTT. Translating it yields CASSSWGGVTGELFF. The J gene is TRBJ2-2, the V gene TRBV11-3; 7 positions match TRBD2. The junction had 6 bases not matched to a gene; V was cut back by 4 bases and J by 4 bases. Germline loops: CDR1 SGHNT, CDR2 YENEEA. The CDR3 covers 15 residues. Supplemented by reference TRBV11-3 and TRBJ2-2, the full variable domain reads EAGVVQSPRYKIIEKKQPVAFWCNPISGHNTLYWYLQNLGQGPELLIRYENEEAVDDSQLPKDRFSAERLKGVDSTLKIQPAELGDSAVYLCASSSWGGVTGELFFGEGSRLTVL.

The table lists this clone with a few counts. The chain joins TRBV18 to TRBJ1-2, with D perhaps TRBD1 (5 bases). Trimming shortened V by 6 bases and J by 6 bases, and 20 bases separated the two germline ends. CDR3 length: 15 amino acids. Germline CDR1 reads KGHSH; CDR2 reads LQKENI. The DNA of the CDR3 is TGTGCCAGCTCGCTCCCCGGGACTTCAACGAATGGCTACACCTTC. Protein sequence: CASSLPGTSTNGYTF.

V and J are TRBV12-5 and TRBJ2-2; possibly TRBD2 for D (5 bases). This CDR3 comprises 15 residues. Per germline, CDR1 LGHNT and CDR2 FRNRAP. The ends were cut back, 7 bases at V and 1 base at J, with 13 bases in the middle. The CDR3 DNA reads as TGTGCTAGTGCCGGCGGGCAGGAGAACACCGGGGAGCTGTTTTTT. Amino acid sequence: CASAGGQENTGELFF.

This chain joins TRBV6-5 and TRBJ2-4; D is possibly TRBD2 (5 bases). Germline loops: CDR1 MNHEY, CDR2 SVGAGI. The CDR3 consists of 15 residues. With 5 bases removed from V and 2 bases from J, the gap between germline ends came to 13 bases. CDR3 coding DNA: TGTGCCAGCAGTCTACTAGGGTCTTCCAAAAACATTCAGTACTTC. It translates to CASSLLGSSKNIQYF.

The rearrangement links TRBV11-1 to TRBJ1-6, with 10 bases fitting TRBD1. V dropped 5 bases and J dropped 9; count of bases not matched to a gene: 4. The germline CDR1 and CDR2 sequences are SGHAT and FQDESV (reference sequence). The CDR3 extends over 14 amino acids. The CDR3 nucleotides are TGTGCCAGCAGCCACGGACAGGGGGGTTCACCCCTCCACTTT. This sequence encodes CASSHGQGGSPLHF.